This T cell receptor (beta chain) derives from a study of glioma-infiltrating T cells after dendritic cell vaccination. Study-wide background: Between about 2002 and 2012, patients got autologous tumor lysate-pulsed dendritic cell vaccines. Autologous tumor lysate was loaded overnight onto monocyte-derived dendritic cells grown 6 to 7 days with IL-4 and GM-CSF.

As to time point: after dendritic cell vaccination, including at tumor progression/relapse. Isocitrate dehydrogenase mutation was absent in all glioblastoma patients. This clone was counted once. The table came from immunoSEQ multiplex PCR; TCRdb's copy has only in-frame clones and leaves some out. The table lists 98,000 or so clones, 65% to 85% of them singletons, with roughly 5.9% in the top ten. This CDR3 has 17 residues. Germline assignment: CDR1 SGHVS and CDR2 FQNEAQ. The ends were cut back, 2 bases at V and 2 bases at J, with 15 bases in the middle. The material was blood, obtained after dendritic cell vaccination. The origin of this receptor is a human donor with glioblastoma. J is TRBJ2-2 and V is TRBV7-8, with D possibly TRBD2 on 5 matching bases. This CDR3 reads CASSLILSGVNTGELFF. For the CDR3, the DNA is TGTGCCAGCAGCTTAATATTAAGCGGAGTAAACACCGGGGAGCTGTTTTTT.